The 10 T cell receptor beta chains in this list originate from one sample, sequenced in a study of human T cells and chemical hapten exposure. TCRdb reanalysed the RACE reads using MiXCR and keeps one entry per CDR3 protein. The sample has tens of thousands of distinct CDR3 sequences, 9.8% seen once. Indicated time point: patch test 1, 2 weeks after DPC sensitization. Treatment: therapeutic diphenylcyclopropenone sensitization with weekly scalp DPC. The starting material was whole blood, obtained in connection with sensitization to the hapten diphenylcyclopropenone (DPC). These receptors originate from a woman between 40 and 50 years old with alopecia areata. Some clones in this sample may be carry-over from other donors' samples.

This clonotype was seen only once. The chain is built from TRBV6-5 and TRBJ2-1; 9 nucleotides agree with TRBD1. Germline V gene sequence: CDR1 MNHEY, CDR2 SVGAGI. Unmatched junction bases numbered 14, after V lost 5 bases and J lost 12 bases. CDR3 length: 15 amino acids. The CDR3 protein is CASSRTGGDPASQFF. The DNA of the CDR3 is TGTGCCAGCAGTCGAACAGGGGGCGACCCCGCCTCGCAGTTCTTC.

This clonotype was detected many times. The chain joins TRBV2 to TRBJ2-7; possibly TRBD2 for D (5 bases). The CDR3 consists of 12 residues. Germline V CDR1 and CDR2: SNHLY, FYNNEI. V was trimmed by 6 bases and J by 1 base, leaving 7 bases between them. The CDR3 DNA reads TGTGCCAGCAGGAGGGATTCCTACGAGCAGTACTTC. Residues: CASRRDSYEQYF.

The chain uses TRBV4-2 and TRBJ1-2, with 7 bases matching TRBD1. The J segment lost 8 bases and the V segment lost 0 bases, leaving 6 bases of the junction unmatched. CDR3 size: 14 residues. From germline, CDR1 is LGHNA and CDR2 YNFKEQ. Here the CDR3 reads CASSQEGGSLGYTF. The CDR3 coding sequence is TGTGCCAGCAGCCAAGAAGGGGGCTCATTAGGCTACACCTTC.

This clonotype showed up many times. The gene calls are TRBV5-4 and TRBJ2-7; 8 bases align to TRBD1. This CDR3 contains 15 residues. The germline V gene has CDR1 SGHNT and CDR2 YYREEE (reference sequence). Trimming at V came to 2 bases and at J to 7 bases, leaving 11 bases not matched to a gene. The CDR3 DNA sequence: TGTGCCAGCAGCTTCCTGGACAGGGATGGTCTGGAGCAGTACTTC. This codes for CASSFLDRDGLEQYF.

The sample holds a few counts of this clonotype. This chain uses TRBV11-2 with TRBJ1-4; no clear D gene. V lost 2 bases, J lost 6 bases, and 13 bases lay in between. The CDR3 loop spans 15 amino acids. CDR1 is SGHAT, CDR2 FQNNGV, per germline. The chain's CDR3 is CASSLSPGAYEKLFF. CDR3 nucleotides: TGTGCCAGCAGCTTAAGTCCAGGAGCCTATGAAAAACTGTTTTTT.

The table lists this clonotype with a few counts. The chain uses TRBV7-2 and TRBJ1-4, with a tentative D call TRBD1 (5 bases). V was shortened by 5 bases and J by 3 bases, with 13 bases between the two germline ends. The CDR3 sequence is 15 residues long. Germline V CDR1 and CDR2: SGHTA, FQGNSA. DNA for the CDR3: TGTGCCAGCAGCGGAGACAGTCGGGCTAATGAAAAACTGTTTTTT. It encodes CASSGDSRANEKLFF.

A few counts support this clonotype. The chain couples TRBV15 to TRBJ2-3; D call uncertain. Germline assignment: CDR1 LNHNV and CDR2 YYDKDF (reference sequence). V shed 1 base and J shed 0 bases, with 11 bases lying between them. The CDR3 contains 16 residues. CDR3 residues: CATSRVFAASTDTQYF. The CDR3 nucleotides are TGTGCCACCAGCAGAGTTTTTGCGGCCAGCACAGATACGCAGTATTTT.

This clonotype was seen repeatedly, ten times or more. J is TRBJ2-4 and V is TRBV2, with a tentative D call TRBD1 (5 bases). The germline V gene encodes CDR1 SNHLY and CDR2 FYNNEI. V dropped 6 bases and J dropped 9 bases, with 9 bases sitting between them. This CDR3 region has 11 residues. The CDR3 loop is CASRDKSIQYF. The CDR3 region has the DNA TGTGCCAGCAGGGACAAGAGCATTCAGTACTTC.

The rearrangement links TRBV11-2 to TRBJ1-5; D unresolved. V was shortened by 1 base and J by 6 bases, with 7 bases between the two germline ends. Germline loops: CDR1 SGHAT, CDR2 FQNNGV. The CDR3 length is 13 residues. The CDR3 coding sequence is TGTGCCAGCAGCTTAGGAGGGCTTCAGCCCCAGCATTTT. It translates to CASSLGGLQPQHF.

This clonotype was counted only a few times. The rearrangement uses TRBV7-2 and TRBJ2-3; 10 bases line up with TRBD1. This CDR3 spans 15 amino acids. Germline V gene data show CDR1 as SGHTA and CDR2 as FQGNSA. V shed 5 bases and J 8 bases; nucleotides not matched to a gene: 10. The CDR3 DNA reads as TGTGCCAGCAGCCGCGGGACAGGGGCCGGGGGTACGCAGTATTTT. Translated, it gives CASSRGTGAGGTQYF.